The 30 T cell receptor beta chains reported below all come from one sample, sequenced in a study of T cells in Graves' hyperthyroidism and ophthalmopathy. Amplification targeted TCR beta CDR3 regions from RNA transcripts. TCR CDR3 regions were first amplified by RT-PCR with HTBI primers. One entry per CDR3 protein, called by TCRdb with MiXCR from the multiplex PCR reads. The table records 350,000 to 450,000 distinct CDR3 sequences, 11% to 15% of them present only once. The sequenced sample was blood. These receptors all stem from a man aged 45-65 years with Graves' ophthalmopathy.

This clonotype was recorded a few times. The V and J genes are TRBV5-4 and TRBJ2-7; possible D gene TRBD1, 6 bases. The CDR3 loop spans 13 amino acids. Trimming shortened V by 4 bases and J by 4 bases, and 12 bases separated the two germline ends. The germline CDR1 and CDR2 sequences are SGHNT and YYREEE (reference sequence). The CDR3 DNA reads as TGTGCCAGCAGCGACAGGTCCAATTACGAGCAGTACTTC. This codes for CASSDRSNYEQYF.

This chain links TRBV20-1 with TRBJ2-7; D possibly corresponds to TRBD1 (6 bases). Trimming removed 4 bases at V and 0 bases at J, with 13 bases between. This CDR3 has 14 residues. CDR1 and CDR2 (germline): DFQATT, SNEGSKA (reference sequence). This chain's CDR3 is CSAKTGKSSYEQYF. The CDR3 DNA sequence: TGCAGTGCTAAAACAGGGAAGAGCTCCTACGAGCAGTACTTC.

This clonotype was seen at least ten times. The chain uses TRBV18 and TRBJ2-7; D is undetermined. V dropped 1 base and J dropped 4 bases, with 14 bases sitting between them. This CDR3 is 15 amino acids long. Germline lookup yields CDR1 KGHSH and CDR2 LQKENI. The CDR3 here is CASSPRSLDVYEQYF. The CDR3, as DNA: TGTGCCAGCTCACCACGTTCATTGGACGTGTACGAGCAGTACTTC.

This clonotype was recorded many times. V and J are TRBV27 and TRBJ2-1; D is perhaps TRBD2 (5 bases). V was clipped by 6 bases and J by 10 bases, with 22 bases between them. The CDR3 contains 15 residues. Germline V gene sequence: CDR1 MNHEY, CDR2 SMNVEV (reference sequence). The CDR3 nucleotides read TGTGCCAGCAGGACCCGGGCCCTGGGTTCGGGAGAGCAGTTCTTC. Protein: CASRTRALGSGEQFF.

This sequence joins TRBV4-1 and TRBJ2-7; no clear D gene. In germline, CDR1 is MGHRA, CDR2 YSYEKL. The CDR3 spans 14 residues. Trimming removed 8 bases from V and 5 bases from J, with 19 bases in between. The CDR3 reads CASGRDTLGDEQYF. The CDR3 nucleotides read TGCGCCAGCGGTCGAGACACACTTGGCGACGAGCAGTACTTC.

V usage is TRBV12-3 or TRBV12-4 and J usage is TRBJ2-5; D is perhaps TRBD2 (5 bases). V shed 1 base and J shed 7 bases, with 16 bases lying between them. This CDR3 has 15 amino acids. The CDR3 is CASSLGQLGFGTQYF. In DNA, the CDR3 is TGTGCCAGCAGTTTAGGCCAACTAGGATTCGGGACCCAGTACTTC.

This clonotype occurred many times. This chain connects TRBV7-3 to TRBJ2-3, with D maybe TRBD2 (6 bases). The length of the CDR3 is 18 residues. The germline gives CDR1 SGHTA, CDR2 FQGTGA. The ends were cut back, 4 bases at V and 2 bases at J, with 22 bases in the middle. This CDR3 reads CASSSENSLARPTDTQYF. CDR3 coding DNA: TGTGCCAGCAGCTCCGAGAACTCCCTAGCGAGACCCACAGATACGCAGTATTTT.

The J gene is TRBJ1-2, the V gene TRBV5-1; maybe TRBD1 (6 bases). This CDR3 region has 16 residues. Germline CDR1 is SGHRS and CDR2 is YFSETQ. V was pared by 4 bases and J by 4 bases, with 20 bases between. The CDR3 nucleotides read TGCGCCAGCAGCCTTGAGGGGGGGCGCCCCGGCTATGGCTACACCTTC. Translation gives CASSLEGGRPGYGYTF.

This clonotype was detected many times. V usage is TRBV27 and J usage is TRBJ1-1, with D tentatively TRBD1 (5 bases). Germline CDR1 reads MNHEY; CDR2 reads SMNVEV (reference sequence). V was clipped by 2 bases and J by 0 bases, with 10 bases between them. There are 15 residues in the CDR3. DNA of the CDR3: TGTGCCAGCAGTTTAGACAGCTTCATGAACACTGAAGCTTTCTTT. Translated: CASSLDSFMNTEAFF.

This sequence joins TRBV24-1 and TRBJ2-7; 14 bases line up with TRBD2. Per the germline V gene, CDR1 is KGHDR and CDR2 is SFDVKD. Trimming removed 3 bases from V and 4 bases from J; junction bases left unmatched: 10. CDR3 length: 18 residues. The CDR3 nucleotides read TGTGCCACCAGTGATCTGGGACTAGCGGGAGAGGGGGTTTACGAGCAGTACTTC. The encoded protein is CATSDLGLAGEGVYEQYF.

This clonotype was seen only a few times. The chain has TRBV30 and TRBJ1-1; D gene uncertain. Trimming took off 3 bases at V and 4 bases at J, with 12 bases between the two ends. This CDR3 spans 13 amino acids. The germline CDR1 and CDR2 sequences are GTSNPN and SVGIG (reference sequence). The CDR3 nucleotides are TGTGCCTGGAGGGAACAATGGAGCACTGAAGCTTTCTTT. This translates into CAWREQWSTEAFF.

This clonotype has a count of ten or more. The chain joins TRBV15 to TRBJ2-7, with D hard to call. The CDR3 sequence is 15 residues long. The germline V and J ends were trimmed by 3 bases and 3 bases, with 15 bases remaining between them. Per germline, CDR1 LNHNV and CDR2 YYDKDF (reference sequence). CDR3 nucleotide sequence: TGTGCCACCAGCAGTGTTCTGTCGGGCCACTACGAGCAGTACTTC. It codes for CATSSVLSGHYEQYF.

The table lists this clonotype with many counts. The genes are TRBV5-1 and TRBJ2-7; the D is unclear. Trimming took 1 base from V and 5 from J, leaving 19 bases between them. There are 16 residues in the CDR3. The germline V gene encodes CDR1 SGHRS and CDR2 YFSETQ. CDR3 amino acids: CASSLSFRSRGDEQYF. The CDR3 DNA reads TGCGCCAGCAGCTTGAGTTTCCGTTCAAGAGGTGACGAGCAGTACTTC.

This clonotype was detected many times. The CDR3: CASSRTGGRTDTQYF. The CDR3 region has the DNA TGTGCCAGCAGCCGGACAGGGGGTAGAACAGATACGCAGTATTTT. The V gene is TRBV11-2, the J gene TRBJ2-3; 10 bases line up with TRBD1. In germline, CDR1 is SGHAT, CDR2 FQNNGV. The CDR3 is 15 amino acids. V shed 5 bases, J shed 3 bases, and the junction held 5 bases outside the gene matches.

Here the CDR3 reads CASSSRDRYEQYF. As DNA, the CDR3 is TGTGCCAGCAGCTCGAGGGACCGCTACGAGCAGTACTTC. The chain recombines TRBV7-9 with TRBJ2-7; D tentatively fits TRBD1 or TRBD2 (5 bases each). Per the germline V gene, CDR1 is SEHNR and CDR2 is FQNEAQ (reference sequence). CDR3 size: 13 residues. V lost 4 bases to trimming and J lost 3 bases, with 10 bases between them.

The V call is TRBV7-9, the J call TRBJ1-2; a weak D match, TRBD1 (5 bases). This CDR3 region has 15 residues. V dropped 7 bases and J dropped 0 bases, with 15 bases sitting between them. The germline V gene encodes CDR1 SEHNR and CDR2 FQNEAQ (reference sequence). The CDR3 DNA is TGTGCCAGCACCCCCGGGGCGACAGCTAACTATGGCTACACCTTC. Translating gives CASTPGATANYGYTF.

The chain links TRBV12-3 or TRBV12-4 to TRBJ1-1; D gene ambiguous. The germline V and J ends were trimmed by 4 bases and 1 base, with 7 bases remaining between them. The CDR3 contains 13 residues. CDR3 in amino acids: CASSSLRNTEAFF. In nucleotides, the CDR3 is TGTGCCAGCAGTTCGTTACGGAACACTGAAGCTTTCTTT.

This clonotype has ten or more counts. This chain links TRBV20-1 with TRBJ2-1, with TRBD1 matching over 12 bases. The CDR3 runs to 15 residues. The germline gives CDR1 DFQATT, CDR2 SNEGSKA (reference sequence). With V trimmed by 0 bases and J by 10 bases, 7 bases remained unmatched. The CDR3 bases are TGCAGTGCTAGAGACCGGGACAGGGGGCTAGCGGAGCAGTTCTTC. Its protein is CSARDRDRGLAEQFF.

This clonotype was observed many times. CDR3 sequence reads: CASSGVGPGGNQPQHF. In nucleotides, the CDR3 is TGTGCCAGCAGTGGGGTGGGGCCAGGGGGCAATCAGCCCCAGCATTTT. The J gene is TRBJ1-5, the V gene TRBV28; TRBD1 might be the D (6 bases). Germline CDR1 is MDHEN and CDR2 is SYDVKM. The CDR3 extends over 16 amino acids. Trimming took off 5 bases at V and 2 bases at J, with 16 bases between the two ends. Drawing the rest from reference TRBV28 and TRBJ1-5, the complete variable domain is DVKVTQSSRYLVKRTGEKVFLECVQDMDHENMFWYRQDPGLGLRLIYFSYDVKMKEKGDIPEGYSVSREKKERFSLILESASTNQTSMYLCASSGVGPGGNQPQHFGDGTRLSIL.

The rearrangement uses TRBV11-3 and TRBJ2-3, with 10 positions matching TRBD2. Germline V gene data show CDR1 as SGHNT and CDR2 as YENEEA. This CDR3 has 16 amino acids. The ends lost 0 bases at V and 4 bases at J; junction bases unmatched: 4. The CDR3 bases are TGTGCCAGCAGCTTAGATCTAGCGGGAGATCCAGATACGCAGTATTTT. This sequence encodes CASSLDLAGDPDTQYF.

As to this clonotype: Sequence at one end of the junction differs from germline and may be a read error. The rearrangement links TRBV7-9 to TRBJ1-2; 8 nucleotides match TRBD1. This CDR3 is 11 amino acids long. The germline V gene has CDR1 SEHNR and CDR2 FQNEAQ (reference sequence). The CDR3 sequence is CASSLRQGKTF. For the CDR3, the DNA is TGTGCTAGCAGCTTAAGACAGGGGAAAACCTTC.

This clonotype was detected ten times or more. This sequence joins TRBV19 and TRBJ2-1, with TRBD2 identical over 14 bases. J gave up 8 bases and V 4 bases, and 22 bases lay outside the gene matches. This CDR3 is built from 21 residues. CDR1 and CDR2 (germline): LNHDA, SQIVND (reference sequence). The CDR3 spells CASSKGGFGTSGSAPYDEQFF. Here the CDR3 DNA reads TGTGCCAGTAGTAAAGGAGGTTTTGGGACTAGCGGGAGCGCTCCTTACGATGAGCAGTTCTTC.

The CDR3 nucleotides are TGCGCCAGCAGCCAAGGTTTTGACAGGAGCACAGATACGCAGTATTTT. Its translation is CASSQGFDRSTDTQYF. The rearrangement uses TRBV4-1 and TRBJ2-3; D perhaps matches TRBD1 (6 bases). Trimming pared 1 base from V and 0 bases from J, leaving 11 bases between. The V gene's germline CDR1 is MGHRA and CDR2 YSYEKL. The CDR3 length is 16 residues.

The V call is TRBV9, the J call TRBJ2-1; D perhaps matches TRBD2 (6 bases). The germline gives CDR1 SGDLS, CDR2 YYNGEE. This CDR3 region has 18 residues. Between the trimmed V and J ends, which lost 0 bases and 7 bases, there was a span of 23 bases. CDR3 coding DNA: TGTGCCAGCAGCGTAGGAGCTTCTAGCGTTCAAATAAGGAATGAGCAGTTCTTC. It is translated as CASSVGASSVQIRNEQFF.

This clonotype was seen many times. This chain connects TRBV6-2 or TRBV6-3 to TRBJ2-7; TRBD1 matches at 8 bases. The CDR3 extends over 13 amino acids. Germline-derived CDR1 and CDR2 are MNHEY and SVGEGT. V lost 5 bases to trimming and J lost 2 bases; unmatched junction nucleotides: 2. Written as DNA, the CDR3 is TGTGCCAGCAGTCAACAGGGGGCCTACGAGCAGTACTTC. Encoded protein: CASSQQGAYEQYF.

This clonotype was counted ten times or more. The chain has TRBV6-1 and TRBJ1-5; D uncertain. V was clipped by 6 bases and J by 3 bases, with 12 bases between them. The CDR3 is 14 amino acids. CDR1 and CDR2 from the germline V gene are MNHNS and SASEGT. In DNA, the CDR3 is TGTGCCAGCAGATCAGGAGGCCCCAATCAGCCCCAGCATTTT. It translates to CASRSGGPNQPQHF.

This clonotype was detected ten times or more. The V call is TRBV7-9, the J call TRBJ2-5; 7 bases align to TRBD1. V lost 2 bases and J lost 3; bases outside the gene matches: 6. Germline CDR1 reads SEHNR; CDR2 reads FQNEAQ (reference sequence). The CDR3 length is 15 residues. CDR3 DNA sequence: TGTGCCAGCAGCTTAAGGACAGGTTCCAAAGAGACCCAGTACTTC. It specifies CASSLRTGSKETQYF.

The sample holds many counts of this clonotype. The V gene is TRBV28, the J gene TRBJ2-7; maybe TRBD2 (6 bases). Deletions cut 4 bases from V and 5 bases from J, with 9 bases between. The CDR3 consists of 12 residues. The germline gives CDR1 MDHEN, CDR2 SYDVKM. The CDR3 coding sequence is TGTGCCAGCAGTTGGGGGGATCACGAGCAGTACTTC. Translated: CASSWGDHEQYF.

The chain employs TRBV5-1 and TRBJ2-1; 12 bases are a match to TRBD2. This CDR3 spans 16 amino acids. Losses at the gene ends were 1 base for V and 10 bases for J; bases not matched to a gene: 9. Germline CDR1 reads SGHRS; CDR2 reads YFSETQ. CDR3 DNA sequence: TGCGCCAGCAGCTTGCGCTCTAGCGGGAGGGGAGACGAGCAGTTCTTC. It translates to CASSLRSSGRGDEQFF. Together with reference TRBV5-1 and TRBJ2-1, the CDR3 gives the full variable domain: KAGVTQTPRYLIKTRGQQVTLSCSPISGHRSVSWYQQTPGQGLQFLFEYFSETQRNKGNFPGRFSGRQFSNSRSEMNVSTLELGDSALYLCASSLRSSGRGDEQFFGPGTRLTVL.

V and J are TRBV5-1 and TRBJ2-2; TRBD2 matches at 7 bases. V lost 0 bases, J lost 6 bases, and 5 bases stayed unmatched. The CDR3 consists of 15 residues. Germline V gene sequence: CDR1 SGHRS, CDR2 YFSETQ. Written as DNA, the CDR3 is TGCGCCAGCAGCTTGGCGACGGGAGGTCCCGGGGAGCTGTTTTTT. This encodes CASSLATGGPGELFF.